This TCR beta chain was retrieved from a study of long-term antiretroviral therapy in people with HIV. Study at large: The 2015 immediate-ART recommendation came about a decade after the earliest samples.

Assay version v3.0 of immunoSEQ was used, and it was run at survey level. TCRdb's table, derived via immunoSEQ multiplex PCR, lists solely in-frame clones and lacks some. The profile shows roughly 25,000 clones, 76% of them singletons. Source: unsorted PBMCs, taken 0.5 years after starting antiretroviral therapy. The receptor comes from a woman aged 40-49 years with HIV.

In nucleotides, the CDR3 is TGTGCCTGGAGTTGGGGAGGTGGCTACACCTTC. Residues: CAWSWGGGYTF. The chain combines TRBV30 with TRBJ1-2; D unresolved. Trimming cost V 2 bases and J 7 bases, with 8 bases left between them. Germline CDR1 is GTSNPN and CDR2 is SVGIG (reference sequence). This CDR3 region has 11 residues.